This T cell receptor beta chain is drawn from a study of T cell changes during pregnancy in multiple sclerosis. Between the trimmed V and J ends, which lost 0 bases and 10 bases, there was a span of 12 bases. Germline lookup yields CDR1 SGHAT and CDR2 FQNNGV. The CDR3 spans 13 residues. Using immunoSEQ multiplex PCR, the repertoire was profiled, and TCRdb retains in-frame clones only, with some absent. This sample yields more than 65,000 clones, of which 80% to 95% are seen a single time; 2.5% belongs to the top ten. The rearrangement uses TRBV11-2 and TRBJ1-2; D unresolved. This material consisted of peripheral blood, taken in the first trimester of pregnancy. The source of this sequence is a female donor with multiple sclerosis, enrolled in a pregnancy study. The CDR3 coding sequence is TGTGCCAGCAGCTTAGATCGCGGGGAGGTCTACACCTTC. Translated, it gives CASSLDRGEVYTF.